This T cell receptor (beta chain) was sequenced in a study of OX40 agonist ivuxolimab in advanced cancers. Profiling relied on immunoSEQ multiplex PCR, and the TCRdb table lists in-frame clones only, not all of them. The table includes 89,000 or so clones, just over 85% detected once. This CDR3 contains 15 residues. The germline CDR1 and CDR2 sequences are LNHDA and SQIVND (reference sequence). V was pared by 4 bases and J by 13 bases, with 16 bases of the junction left unmatched. The receptor was isolated from an adult with an advanced solid tumor such as melanoma, head and neck, liver or kidney cancer. The chain recombines TRBV19 with TRBJ1-5, with 7 bases identical to TRBD1. This specimen was CD4+ or CD8+ T cells sorted from blood, taken in a trial of the OX40 agonist ivuxolimab. The CDR3 nucleotides read TGTGCCAGTAGTACCACCAGACAGGGCTACACGGAACAGCATTTT. It yields the protein CASSTTRQGYTEQHF. The full variable domain, completed using reference TRBV19 and TRBJ1-5, is DGGITQSPKYLFRKEGQNVTLSCEQNLNHDAMYWYRQDPGQGLRLIYYSQIVNDFQKGDIAEGYSVSREKKESFPLTVTSAQKNPTAFYLCASSTTRQGYTEQHFGDGTRLSIL.